These 9 T cell receptor beta chains came from one sample sequenced in a study of STAT5B mutations in CD4+ large granular lymphocyte leukemia. The method was immunoSEQ multiplex PCR; TCRdb's version includes in-frame clones alone and lacks a portion of them. The sample records roughly 40,000 clones, approximately 84% being singletons. Sequenced material: CD4+ T cells from blood buffy coats. The receptors come from a human donor in good health.

The genes are TRBV5-1 and TRBJ2-6, with D tentatively TRBD1 (5 bases). Germline loops: CDR1 SGHRS, CDR2 YFSETQ. V was trimmed by 1 base and J by 4 bases, leaving 9 bases between them. CDR3 length: 15 amino acids. The CDR3 spells CASSLNWGGANVLTF. The CDR3, as DNA: TGCGCCAGCAGCTTGAATTGGGGCGGGGCCAACGTCCTGACTTTC. The variable domain in full, with the rest retrieved from reference TRBV5-1 and TRBJ2-6, is KAGVTQTPRYLIKTRGQQVTLSCSPISGHRSVSWYQQTPGQGLQFLFEYFSETQRNKGNFPGRFSGRQFSNSRSEMNVSTLELGDSALYLCASSLNWGGANVLTFGAGSRLTVL.

The chain combines TRBV5-6 with TRBJ2-5, with 9 bases that match TRBD1. CDR3 length equals 15 residues. With 5 bases clipped from V and 5 bases from J, the junction kept 10 bases outside the gene matches. The germline gives CDR1 SGHDT, CDR2 YYEEEE. CDR3 bases: TGTGCCAGCAGTAGGGCGGGACAGGGCCGGGAGACCCAGTACTTC. Translated: CASSRAGQGRETQYF. Combining the CDR3 with reference TRBV5-6 and TRBJ2-5 gives the whole variable domain DAGVTQSPTHLIKTRGQQVTLRCSPKSGHDTVSWYQQALGQGPQFIFQYYEEEERQRGNFPDRFSGHQFPNYSSELNVNALLLGDSALYLCASSRAGQGRETQYFGPGTRLLVL.

The chain joins TRBV5-1 to TRBJ2-7; 9 nucleotides line up with TRBD1. Germline V gene lookup returns CDR1 SGHRS and CDR2 YFSETQ. With 1 base clipped from V and 2 bases from J, the junction kept 7 bases outside the gene matches. The CDR3 runs 16 residues. CDR3 nucleotide sequence: TGCGCCAGCAGCTTGCTCCCGACAGGGGGTACCTACGAGCAGTACTTC. Its protein is CASSLLPTGGTYEQYF.

The chain links TRBV11-2 to TRBJ2-7; D not resolved. The CDR3 runs to 12 residues. CDR1 is SGHAT and CDR2 is FQNNGV in the germline V gene. V lost 4 bases and J lost 2, with 6 bases in between. The CDR3: CASSSTPYEQYF. The CDR3 DNA follows: TGTGCCAGCAGCTCCACCCCCTACGAGCAGTACTTC.

The chain employs TRBV2 and TRBJ1-1; no clear D. V was cut by 2 bases and J by 6 bases, with 13 bases left in between. The CDR3 consists of 14 residues. Germline-derived CDR1 and CDR2 are SNHLY and FYNNEI. The CDR3 nucleotides read TGTGCCAGCAGTGAAAATGGGTTTAGTTCTGAAGCTTTCTTT. Translation gives CASSENGFSSEAFF.

V usage is TRBV10-1 and J usage is TRBJ1-5; tentatively, D is TRBD1 (5 bases). V was clipped by 6 bases and J by 6 bases, with 12 bases between them. The CDR3 runs to 13 residues. Germline CDR1 WNHNN, CDR2 SYGVQD (reference sequence). The CDR3 is CASSSGCSQPQHF. The CDR3 DNA sequence: TGCGCCAGCAGCTCAGGGTGTTCTCAGCCCCAGCATTTT.

The table lists this clone with a few counts. This chain links TRBV7-9 with TRBJ1-1, with 7 bases that match TRBD1. There are 14 residues in the CDR3. Trimming took 4 bases from V and 3 from J; bases not matched to a gene: 5. Germline V CDR1 and CDR2: SEHNR, FQNEAQ (reference sequence). The DNA of the CDR3 is TGTGCCAGCAGCTCCCGGACAGGCGACACTGAAGCTTTCTTT. Residues: CASSSRTGDTEAFF.

The chain links TRBV9 to TRBJ2-2; no firm D call. The CDR3 sequence is 14 residues long. V was clipped by 1 base and J by 5 bases, with 9 bases between them. Germline-derived CDR1 and CDR2 are SGDLS and YYNGEE. CDR3: CASSVIFGTGELFF. In DNA form, the CDR3 reads TGTGCCAGCAGCGTAATCTTTGGAACCGGGGAGCTGTTTTTT.

This clone was seen only a few times. The V gene is TRBV10-3, the J gene TRBJ1-6, with D perhaps matching TRBD1 (6 bases). CDR1 ENHRY and CDR2 SYGVKD come from the germline V gene. Trimming cost V 5 bases and J 5 bases, with 19 bases left between them. The CDR3 contains 17 residues. Here the CDR3 reads CAISQSKYGQNNSPLHF. In nucleotides, the CDR3 is TGTGCCATCAGTCAAAGCAAGTACGGACAGAATAATTCACCCCTCCACTTT.